The 27 T cell receptor beta chains reported below all come from one sample, sequenced in a study of cytomegalovirus exposure and HLA in healthy donors. The study ran its PCR with 60 Vbeta and 13 Jbeta primers. Assay used: immunoSEQ multiplex PCR; TCRdb lists only in-frame clones, some missing. This sample's table reports roughly 200,000 clones. Material: PBMCs. These receptors came from a girl aged 2 to 10 in good health and CMV-seropositive.

The chain links TRBV5-6 to TRBJ2-1; 14 bases line up with TRBD2. There are 17 residues in the CDR3. J was trimmed by 9 bases and V by 2 bases; bases with no gene match: 10. The germline V gene has CDR1 SGHDT and CDR2 YYEEEE. CDR3 loop: CASSFTHTGTSGGEQFF. CDR3 nucleotides: TGTGCCAGCAGCTTTACCCACACCGGGACTAGCGGGGGTGAGCAGTTCTTC.

The chain joins TRBV29-1 to TRBJ1-1; no clear D. Germline assignment: CDR1 SQVTM and CDR2 ANQGSEA. V lost 7 bases and J lost 4, with 16 bases in between. The CDR3 consists of 13 residues. The CDR3 bases are TGCAGCGCCGAGAGGCTGCCGCCCACTGAAGCTTTCTTT. This translates into CSAERLPPTEAFF.

V and J are TRBV29-1 and TRBJ1-2, with D perhaps matching TRBD1 (5 bases). The CDR3 is 14 amino acids. V lost 8 bases, J lost 6 bases, and 22 bases lay in between. Germline V gives CDR1 SQVTM, CDR2 ANQGSEA. CDR3 region: CSPLSTKGAHGYTF. The CDR3 DNA reads TGCAGCCCCCTAAGTACCAAAGGGGCTCATGGCTACACCTTC.

This chain links TRBV6-1 with TRBJ2-7; 7 bases fit TRBD2. CDR1 MNHNS and CDR2 SASEGT come from the germline V gene. J gave up 4 bases and V 4 bases, and 10 bases lay outside the gene matches. This CDR3 spans 15 amino acids. The CDR3 nucleotides read TGTGCCAGCAGTGGGATTTTGGGGGGGGGTTACGAGCAGTACTTC. This sequence encodes CASSGILGGGYEQYF.

The chain joins TRBV15 to TRBJ2-7; 8 bases are shared with TRBD1. The CDR3 covers 13 residues. V shed 7 bases and J 4 bases; nucleotides not matched to a gene: 6. CDR1 is LNHNV and CDR2 is YYDKDF in the germline V gene (reference sequence). This chain's CDR3 is CATTQGERYEQYF. Written as DNA, the CDR3 is TGTGCCACCACACAGGGGGAGAGGTACGAGCAGTACTTC.

The J gene is TRBJ1-5, the V gene TRBV28, with TRBD1 identical over 7 bases. The trim removed 3 bases at V and 0 bases at J, leaving 17 bases unmatched. The CDR3 runs to 20 residues. Germline V CDR1 and CDR2: MDHEN, SYDVKM. The CDR3 sequence is CASSFPSEGARVYSNQPQHF. The CDR3 DNA sequence: TGTGCCAGCAGTTTCCCCTCCGAGGGGGCGCGGGTATATAGCAATCAGCCCCAGCATTTT.

The V call is TRBV27, the J call TRBJ2-1; 10 bases map to TRBD2. Germline V gene data show CDR1 as MNHEY and CDR2 as SMNVEV (reference sequence). J was trimmed by 9 bases and V by 11 bases; bases with no gene match: 4. This CDR3 region has 11 residues. DNA of the CDR3: TGTGCCGGGACTAGCGAAGTTGAGCAGTTCTTC. Protein product: CAGTSEVEQFF.

The chain carries TRBV30 and TRBJ1-1, with D uncertain. The germline gives CDR1 GTSNPN, CDR2 SVGIG (reference sequence). Trimming pared 5 bases from V and 4 bases from J, leaving 8 bases between. The CDR3 sequence is 11 residues long. CDR3 nucleotide sequence: TGTGCCTGGGCTCCTAGCACTGAAGCTTTCTTT. This translates into CAWAPSTEAFF.

As concerns this clone: A read error may account for a junction end that differs from germline. This chain links TRBV5-3 with TRBJ2-7; 14 nucleotides line up with TRBD2. TRBV5-3 is sorted into the ORF group, with uncertain function. CDR3 length: 21 residues. DNA of the CDR3: TGTGCCAGAAGATTGGATGATAAACCGGGACTAGCGGGAGTACTCCACTACGAGCAGTACTTC. It is translated as CARRLDDKPGLAGVLHYEQYF.

This chain uses TRBV14 with TRBJ2-3; the match to TRBD1 covers 7 bases. The CDR3 loop spans 20 amino acids. Germline CDR1 reads SGHDN; CDR2 reads FVKESK. V was pared by 1 base and J by 1 base, with 17 bases of the junction left unmatched. CDR3 sequence: CASSQAWSLGTDLRTDTQYF. The CDR3 bases are TGTGCCAGCAGCCAAGCTTGGAGCCTAGGGACAGACCTTCGCACAGATACGCAGTATTTT.

The rearrangement uses TRBV10-3 and TRBJ1-5, with D unclear. Germline CDR1 and CDR2: ENHRY and SYGVKD. The CDR3 loop spans 19 amino acids. V dropped 2 bases and J dropped 5 bases, with 25 bases sitting between them. The CDR3 bases are TGTGCCATCAGTGAGAAATTGGGTGTAGCGGGCGTAGATGATCAGCCCCAGCATTTT. Its translation: CAISEKLGVAGVDDQPQHF.

V and J are TRBV9 and TRBJ2-1; perhaps TRBD2 as D (6 bases). Germline loops: CDR1 SGDLS, CDR2 YYNGEE. CDR3 size: 15 residues. Trimming took 4 bases from V and 3 from J, leaving 14 bases between them. CDR3 nucleotides: TGTGCCAGCAGCCTAACGGGACTCCGCTACAATGAGCAGTTCTTC. It encodes CASSLTGLRYNEQFF.

The V call is TRBV10-2, the J call TRBJ2-5; TRBD2 agrees at 10 bases. The CDR3 sequence is 18 residues long. CDR1 and CDR2 from the germline V gene are WSHSY and SAAADI. Trimming at V came to 0 bases and at J to 6 bases, leaving 13 bases not matched to a gene. The CDR3 nucleotides are TGCGCCAGCAGTGAGTCCGGCACCCTGACTAGCGGGTACCAGACCCAGTACTTC. Encoded protein: CASSESGTLTSGYQTQYF.

Of note for this clone: The conserved final phenylalanine or tryptophan is absent from the CDR3, which likely points to a read error. It is unclear where the CDR3 begins or ends on the DNA, so no DNA is shown, and the CDR3 is as TCRdb lists it. V usage is TRBV28 and J usage is TRBJ2-7; the table's D call TRBD1 went unverified against the DNA. 12 amino acids form the CDR3, both terminal residues included. Looked up from germline, CDR1 is MDHEN and CDR2 is SYDVKM. CDR3 in amino acids: CASSSPGVLPEL.

V and J are TRBV29-1 and TRBJ2-3; possibly TRBD2 for D (6 bases). CDR1 and CDR2 from the germline V gene are SQVTM and ANQGSEA. The CDR3 sequence is 14 residues long. The V and J ends lost 8 bases and 0 bases respectively, with 15 bases between them. The CDR3: CSCSDSGSTDTQYF. In DNA, the CDR3 is TGCAGCTGTTCCGACAGCGGGAGCACAGATACGCAGTATTTT.

The rearrangement links TRBV7-8 to TRBJ2-6, with 8 nucleotides matching TRBD1. Germline loops: CDR1 SGHVS, CDR2 FQNEAQ. The V gene end was trimmed by 4 bases and the J gene end by 1 base; junction bases not matched to a gene: 9. The CDR3 length is 18 residues. DNA of the CDR3: TGTGCCAGCAGCTCTAGTGGACAGGGCCAATCTGGGGCCAACGTCCTGACTTTC. This gives the protein CASSSSGQGQSGANVLTF. Full variable domain (rest looked up from reference TRBV7-8 and TRBJ2-6): GAGVSQSPRYKVAKRGQDVALRCDPISGHVSLFWYQQALGQGPEFLTYFQNEAQLDKSGLPSDRFFAERPEGSVSTLKIQRTQQEDSAVYLCASSSSGQGQSGANVLTFGAGSRLTVL.

The chain recombines TRBV7-6 with TRBJ2-5; TRBD2 matches 9 bases. Per germline, CDR1 SGHVS and CDR2 FNYEAQ. Unmatched junction bases numbered 3, after V lost 3 bases and J lost 4 bases. The CDR3 is made up of 14 amino acids. The CDR3 sequence: CASSFASGVETQYF. DNA of the CDR3: TGTGCCAGCAGCTTCGCTAGCGGGGTAGAGACCCAGTACTTC. The whole variable domain, remainder taken from reference TRBV7-6 and TRBJ2-5, is GAGVSQSPRYKVTKRGQDVALRCDPISGHVSLYWYRQALGQGPEFLTYFNYEAQQDKSGLPNDRFSAERPEGSISTLTIQRTEQRDSAMYRCASSFASGVETQYFGPGTRLLVL.

CDR3 sequence (DNA): TGTGCCAGCAGCTTAGGGCATGAGCAGTTCTTC. It codes for CASSLGHEQFF. The chain links TRBV7-9 to TRBJ2-1, with D unresolved. Germline loops: CDR1 SEHNR, CDR2 FQNEAQ (reference sequence). CDR3 length: 11 residues. V was pared by 1 base and J by 8 bases, with 3 bases between.

The V gene is TRBV7-9, the J gene TRBJ1-1, with a weak D call TRBD1 (5 bases). The CDR3 totals 15 residues. Per the germline V gene, CDR1 is SEHNR and CDR2 is FQNEAQ (reference sequence). Trimming removed 5 bases from V and 3 bases from J, with 16 bases in between. For the CDR3, the DNA is TGTGCCAGCAGCCAGGCGGGGGTTAAGGACACTGAAGCTTTCTTT. Amino acids: CASSQAGVKDTEAFF.

The chain combines TRBV15 with TRBJ2-7, with D possibly TRBD1 on 6 matching bases. The germline V gene has CDR1 LNHNV and CDR2 YYDKDF (reference sequence). V was cut by 1 base and J by 1 base, with 8 bases left in between. This CDR3 region has 14 residues. CDR3 loop: CATSRGDKSYEQYF. The CDR3 region has the DNA TGTGCCACCAGCAGAGGGGACAAATCCTACGAGCAGTACTTC.

The chain has TRBV2 and TRBJ1-4; TRBD1 is a possible D gene (5 bases). This CDR3 has 16 residues. CDR1 and CDR2 from the germline V gene are SNHLY and FYNNEI. Trimming cost V 8 bases and J 7 bases, with 23 bases left between them. The DNA of the CDR3 is TGTGCCAGCGGAGGGTCACCGGGACGGGGATTTGAAAAACTGTTTTTT. Protein sequence: CASGGSPGRGFEKLFF.

The chain is built from TRBV19 and TRBJ1-1; no reliable D call. Germline V lookup: CDR1 LNHDA, CDR2 SQIVND (reference sequence). The CDR3 is made up of 12 amino acids. Trimming shortened V by 7 bases and J by 0 bases, and 6 bases separated the two germline ends. This chain's CDR3 is CASTAMNTEAFF. CDR3 bases: TGTGCCAGTACAGCGATGAACACTGAAGCTTTCTTT. Using reference TRBV19 and TRBJ1-1 for the parts outside the CDR3, the full variable domain is DGGITQSPKYLFRKEGQNVTLSCEQNLNHDAMYWYRQDPGQGLRLIYYSQIVNDFQKGDIAEGYSVSREKKESFPLTVTSAQKNPTAFYLCASTAMNTEAFFGQGTRLTVV.

This chain links TRBV28 with TRBJ2-7, with TRBD1 matching 9 bases. After removal of 4 bases from V and 4 bases from J, the junction contained 8 bases not matched to a gene. CDR1 and CDR2 (germline): MDHEN, SYDVKM. This CDR3 comprises 15 residues. The CDR3 reads CASSSTGGRLYEQYF. CDR3 DNA sequence: TGTGCCAGCAGTTCGACAGGGGGGAGGCTTTACGAGCAGTACTTC.

The V and J genes are TRBV6-4 and TRBJ2-2, with TRBD2 as a possible D gene (5 bases). This CDR3 contains 14 residues. Trimming pared 7 bases from V and 4 bases from J, leaving 13 bases between. Germline V CDR1 and CDR2: MRHNA, SNTAGT. The CDR3 sequence: CASKSGFGTGELFF. For the CDR3, the DNA is TGTGCCAGCAAAAGCGGCTTTGGCACCGGGGAGCTGTTTTTT.

As regards this clone: Other DNA sequences in this sample translate to the same CDR3. This chain connects TRBV19 to TRBJ2-1; perhaps TRBD1 as D (5 bases). V was clipped by 1 base and J by 6 bases, with 7 bases between them. The CDR3 extends over 13 amino acids. CDR1 and CDR2 (germline): LNHDA, SQIVND (reference sequence). CDR3 nucleotides: TGTGCCAGTAGTATAGGTAGGGGCAATGAGCAGTTCTTC. It translates to CASSIGRGNEQFF.

The V call is TRBV18, the J call TRBJ1-2; a possible D gene is TRBD1 (5 bases). CDR3 length: 13 amino acids. The V gene lost 4 bases and the J gene lost 1 base, with 7 bases spanning the gap. The germline V gene encodes CDR1 KGHSH and CDR2 LQKENI. The CDR3 DNA reads TGTGCCAGCTCACGGGGGGATAACTATGGCTACACCTTC. It codes for CASSRGDNYGYTF.

The gene calls are TRBV7-9 and TRBJ1-5; D remains unclear. The CDR3 consists of 12 residues. The ends were cut back, 4 bases at V and 5 bases at J, with 6 bases in the middle. Germline values: CDR1 SEHNR, CDR2 FQNEAQ (reference sequence). CDR3 nucleotides: TGTGCCAGCAGCTCCGCGGATCAGCCCCAGCATTTT. As protein: CASSSADQPQHF.